The present entry profiles one TCR beta chain with its context. Its antigen is not identified. Other nucleotide sequences in the sample specify the same CDR3. The data belong to a study of cytomegalovirus exposure and HLA in healthy donors. Study-wide findings and caveats: Later work found most CMV-associated TCR beta chains apparently HLA-restricted. Data from an earlier analysis indicated that most TCR beta V segments were productive either about 90% or about 30% of the time.

Primers: 60 Vbeta forward and 13 Jbeta reverse. TCRdb's copy holds only in-frame clones and misses some; the assay was immunoSEQ multiplex PCR. This table lists some 55,000 clones. The sample consisted of PBMCs. The clonotype originates from a woman aged 40 to 50 in good health and CMV-seronegative.

CDR3 sequence (DNA): TGTGCCAGTAGTATTGCCGGGGGCAATCAGCCCCAGCATTTT. It codes for CASSIAGGNQPQHF. The chain is built from TRBV19 and TRBJ1-5; D remains ambiguous. The germline gives CDR1 LNHDA, CDR2 SQIVND (reference sequence). The CDR3 is 14 residues long. V was clipped by 3 bases and J by 2 bases, with 8 bases between them.